A selection of T cell receptor beta chains follows, all from one sample in a study of OX40 agonist ivuxolimab in advanced cancers. Profiling relied on immunoSEQ multiplex PCR, and the TCRdb table lists in-frame clones only, not all of them. This table holds 60,000 to 80,000 clones, more than 65% found once. The sample consisted of CD4+ or CD8+ T cells sorted from blood, taken in a trial of the OX40 agonist ivuxolimab. Receptors originate from an adult with an advanced solid tumor such as melanoma, head and neck, liver or kidney cancer. CDR3s include the opening cysteine and the closing phenylalanine or tryptophan. Each record gives: clone size, J gene, V gene, D gene, CDR3 DNA, CDR3 protein. A D gene is named only where the DNA matches it firmly. Expanded clones get a size class; other rows say once, few or many, or leave the size out.

few,TRBJ1-1,TRBV5-4,NA,TGTGCCAGCAGCTTGGATGACTACACTGAAGCTTTCTTT,CASSLDDYTEAFF
few,TRBJ2-2,TRBV19,NA,TGTGCCAGTAGTATGGGTTGGGCGGACGACACCGGGGAGCTGTTTTTT,CASSMGWADDTGELFF
NA,TRBJ2-2,TRBV30,NA,TGTGCCTGGAGCCCCAATCCCGGGGAGCTGTTTTTT,CAWSPNPGELFF
NA,TRBJ1-2,TRBV6-1,NA,TGTGCCAGCAGTGAACCTACCGGAGCAGGTGGGTCCACCTTC,CASSEPTGAGGSTF
once,TRBJ1-1,TRBV5-1,NA,TGCGCCAGCACGAGGGGTTTGGTAAGCACTGAAGCTTTCTTT,CASTRGLVSTEAFF
NA,TRBJ1-1,TRBV7-2,NA,TGTGCCAGCAGCGCCCGTCGGGGAGTAAACACTGAAGCTTTCTTT,CASSARRGVNTEAFF
NA,TRBJ2-1,TRBV20-1,NA,TGCAGTGCCAGCGACAATGAGCAGTTCTTC,CSASDNEQFF
NA,TRBJ1-1,TRBV7-9,NA,TGTGCCAGCAGCTATAAGGACAGAACAACTGAAGCTTTCTTT,CASSYKDRTTEAFF
NA,TRBJ1-2,TRBV28,TRBD1,TGTGCCAGCAGGGGCGGACAGGGTTCTAACTATGGCTACACCTTC,CASRGGQGSNYGYTF
NA,TRBJ2-5,TRBV9,NA,TGTGCCACTGAGACGGCTCTCGAGACCCAGTACTTC,CATETALETQYF
few,TRBJ2-3,TRBV5-1,TRBD1,TGCGCCAGCAGCGGGGACAGGGGGACCACAGATACGCAGTATTTT,CASSGDRGTTDTQYF